Below, 6 T cell receptor beta chains from the same sample are listed, as sequenced in a study of cytomegalovirus exposure and HLA in healthy donors. With 60 Vbeta and 13 Jbeta primers, the PCR was carried out. Method: immunoSEQ multiplex PCR; TCRdb's copy keeps in-frame clones and lacks some. The table lists roughly 110,000 clones, around three quarters of them singletons. The sequenced material came from PBMCs. All receptors come from a male donor in good health and CMV-seronegative.

This chain connects TRBV27 to TRBJ2-7; D is perhaps TRBD1 (6 bases). Trimming took off 3 bases at V and 3 bases at J, with 12 bases between the two ends. The CDR3 spans 14 residues. Per germline, CDR1 MNHEY and CDR2 SMNVEV (reference sequence). CDR3 sequence reads: CASSFGGQGYEQYF. CDR3 bases: TGTGCCAGCAGTTTTGGGGGACAAGGCTACGAGCAGTACTTC.

This clone was recorded a few times. J is TRBJ1-1 and V is TRBV29-1; 7 bases are shared with TRBD1. CDR3 length: 13 residues. The germline gives CDR1 SQVTM, CDR2 ANQGSEA. J lost 1 base, V lost 7 bases, and 6 bases had no gene match. The CDR3 sequence: CSGTGVRNTEAFF. DNA of the CDR3: TGCAGCGGGACAGGAGTGAGGAACACTGAAGCTTTCTTT.

This clone was counted once. The CDR3 DNA sequence: TGTGCCAGCAAAGCGGGAGGCACAGATACGCAGTATTTT. Residues: CASKAGGTDTQYF. This chain uses TRBV2 with TRBJ2-3, with 8 bases fitting TRBD2. Germline loops: CDR1 SNHLY, CDR2 FYNNEI. This CDR3 region has 13 residues. With V trimmed by 7 bases and J by 1 base, 1 base remained unmatched.

The rearrangement uses TRBV13 and TRBJ2-4, with D perhaps TRBD1 (6 bases). This CDR3 has 15 amino acids. V was cut by 3 bases and J by 0 bases, with 9 bases left in between. Germline V gives CDR1 PRHDT, CDR2 FYEKMQ (reference sequence). The CDR3 loop is CASSLGALAKNIQYF. CDR3 nucleotide sequence: TGTGCCAGCAGCTTGGGGGCTCTAGCCAAAAACATTCAGTACTTC.

This sequence joins TRBV9 and TRBJ2-7; no definite D call. CDR1 SGDLS and CDR2 YYNGEE come from the germline V gene. With 0 bases removed from V and 3 bases from J, the gap between germline ends came to 13 bases. CDR3 size: 15 residues. This chain's CDR3 is CASSVGAVTVYEQYF. The CDR3 DNA follows: TGTGCCAGCAGCGTAGGAGCCGTCACCGTCTACGAGCAGTACTTC.

This clone has more than one count but fewer than ten. The chain has TRBV7-9 and TRBJ2-3, with TRBD2 identical over 10 bases. V lost 1 base and J lost 6; bases outside the gene matches: 4. The CDR3 has 15 residues. Germline assignment: CDR1 SEHNR and CDR2 FQNEAQ (reference sequence). The chain's CDR3 is CASSLGLAGDDTQYF. In nucleotides, the CDR3 is TGTGCCAGCAGCTTAGGGCTAGCGGGAGACGATACGCAGTATTTT.